The rows below give T cell receptor beta chains drawn from one sample of a study of T cell responses to AZD1222 COVID-19 vaccine. Generated by immunoSEQ multiplex PCR, the TCRdb table keeps only in-frame clones and is missing some. Among 120,000 or so clones listed, roughly nine tenths were seen once. The sequences come from peripheral blood, collected on day 0 of AZD1222 vaccination. These receptors were obtained from an adult in good health. The CDR3 runs from the conserved cysteine through the conserved F or W. The order of the fields is CDR3 DNA, CDR3 protein, clone size, D gene, J gene, V gene. The D gene is left open where the match is weak. The size entry is marked missing in some rows and otherwise reads once, few, many or a size class.

cdr3_nt: TGTGCCAGCAGTTACACCGGGACAGGGGGCGATTCACCCCTCCACTTT; cdr3_aa: CASSYTGTGGDSPLHF; clone_size: NA; d_call: TRBD1; j_call: TRBJ1-6; v_call: TRBV6-5
cdr3_nt: TGCGCCAGCAGCTTGGCCGACGGGGGTGGGACATATGGCTACACCTTC; cdr3_aa: CASSLADGGGTYGYTF; clone_size: few; d_call: NA; j_call: TRBJ1-2; v_call: TRBV5-1
cdr3_nt: TGCAGTGCTAGTAGTGCCCGAGGGGGTTATGGCTACACCTTC; cdr3_aa: CSASSARGGYGYTF; clone_size: NA; d_call: NA; j_call: TRBJ1-2; v_call: TRBV20-1
cdr3_nt: TGTGCCAGCAGCCGAACCACCCGGGGAAACACCATATATTTT; cdr3_aa: CASSRTTRGNTIYF; clone_size: NA; d_call: NA; j_call: TRBJ1-3; v_call: TRBV3-1/TRBV3-2
cdr3_nt: TGTGCCAGCAGCAACTCCCGGGGGTATAGTCGGTGGGGAAACACTGAAGCTTTCTTT; cdr3_aa: CASSNSRGYSRWGNTEAFF; clone_size: few; d_call: NA; j_call: TRBJ1-1; v_call: TRBV21-1
cdr3_nt: TGTGCCAGCAGCTCAACAGGGGACGCGGTCGGGCCACCCCTCCACTTT; cdr3_aa: CASSSTGDAVGPPLHF; clone_size: NA; d_call: TRBD1; j_call: TRBJ1-6; v_call: TRBV13
cdr3_nt: TGTGCCAGCAGGAAGGGAACCGGGGAGCTGTTTTTT; cdr3_aa: CASRKGTGELFF; clone_size: NA; d_call: NA; j_call: TRBJ2-2; v_call: TRBV6-5
cdr3_nt: TGCGCCAGCTCCGATCCTGGCCCCTACAATGAGCAGTTCTTC; cdr3_aa: CASSDPGPYNEQFF; clone_size: few; d_call: NA; j_call: TRBJ2-1; v_call: TRBV10-1
cdr3_nt: TGTGCCAGCAGCTTATTTACAGCTCACAATGAGCAGTTCTTC; cdr3_aa: CASSLFTAHNEQFF; clone_size: once; d_call: NA; j_call: TRBJ2-1; v_call: TRBV7-2
cdr3_nt: TGTGCCAGCTCGCAGGGGCGTAATGAAAAACTGTTTTTT; cdr3_aa: CASSQGRNEKLFF; clone_size: NA; d_call: NA; j_call: TRBJ1-4; v_call: TRBV18
cdr3_nt: TGTGCCAGCAGGTTCGGGGAGTCTGGGGCCAACGTCCTGACTTTC; cdr3_aa: CASRFGESGANVLTF; clone_size: NA; d_call: NA; j_call: TRBJ2-6; v_call: TRBV6-5
cdr3_nt: TGTGCCAGCAGCTTAGCTAGCGGGAGGGCCTACAATGAGCAGTTCTTC; cdr3_aa: CASSLASGRAYNEQFF; clone_size: NA; d_call: TRBD2; j_call: TRBJ2-1; v_call: TRBV7-9
cdr3_nt: TGTGCCAGCAGTGTCGGCCCCAGGGGGGCGTACACTGAAGCTTTCTTT; cdr3_aa: CASSVGPRGAYTEAFF; clone_size: NA; d_call: TRBD1; j_call: TRBJ1-1; v_call: TRBV25-1
cdr3_nt: TGTGCCAGCAGGCGGACAGGGCTGGACACTGAAGCTTTCTTT; cdr3_aa: CASRRTGLDTEAFF; clone_size: NA; d_call: TRBD1; j_call: TRBJ1-1; v_call: TRBV6-5
cdr3_nt: TGTGCCAGCAGCCAAGAAACAGGGCTGGAGACCCAGTACTTC; cdr3_aa: CASSQETGLETQYF; clone_size: NA; d_call: NA; j_call: TRBJ2-5; v_call: TRBV3-1/TRBV3-2
cdr3_nt: TGTGCCAGCAGCCAAGAACAGGGGAACACTGAAGCTTTCTTT; cdr3_aa: CASSQEQGNTEAFF; clone_size: NA; d_call: NA; j_call: TRBJ1-1; v_call: TRBV4-2
cdr3_nt: TGTGCCAGCAGTCCTTCCCCTCCGACAGCCCCTAATGAAAAACTGTTTTTT; cdr3_aa: CASSPSPPTAPNEKLFF; clone_size: NA; d_call: NA; j_call: TRBJ1-4; v_call: TRBV6-6
cdr3_nt: TGCGCCAGCAGCTTGGTGGCAGGTGGGGATGGCTACACCTTC; cdr3_aa: CASSLVAGGDGYTF; clone_size: NA; d_call: NA; j_call: TRBJ1-2; v_call: TRBV5-1
cdr3_nt: TGCAGCGTTGGGGGCAGAAATAGCAATCAGCCCCAGCATTTT; cdr3_aa: CSVGGRNSNQPQHF; clone_size: NA; d_call: NA; j_call: TRBJ1-5; v_call: TRBV29-1
cdr3_nt: TGTGCCAGCAGCTATCTCGGACAGGGAAAGCCCTATGGCTACACCTTC; cdr3_aa: CASSYLGQGKPYGYTF; clone_size: NA; d_call: TRBD1; j_call: TRBJ1-2; v_call: TRBV5-5
cdr3_nt: TGTGCCAGCAGCTCAGTGCGATTAGGGGGCAATCAGCCCCAGCATTTT; cdr3_aa: CASSSVRLGGNQPQHF; clone_size: NA; d_call: NA; j_call: TRBJ1-5; v_call: TRBV5-6
cdr3_nt: TGTGCCAGCAGCCAAGAGGGGACTAGCGGGAGAGGTACGCAGTATTTT; cdr3_aa: CASSQEGTSGRGTQYF; clone_size: NA; d_call: TRBD2; j_call: TRBJ2-3; v_call: TRBV3-1/TRBV3-2
cdr3_nt: TGTGCCAGCAGCTTAGCTTGGGTGCAGTACTTC; cdr3_aa: CASSLAWVQYF; clone_size: NA; d_call: NA; j_call: TRBJ2-7; v_call: TRBV7-2
cdr3_nt: TGCGCCAGCAGCTCCGGACTAGCGGGAGCTCTATCCTACGAGCAGTACTTC; cdr3_aa: CASSSGLAGALSYEQYF; clone_size: NA; d_call: TRBD2; j_call: TRBJ2-7; v_call: TRBV5-1
cdr3_nt: TGTGCCAGCAGCGAGACAGGGACTCAGCCCCAGCATTTT; cdr3_aa: CASSETGTQPQHF; clone_size: NA; d_call: TRBD1; j_call: TRBJ1-5; v_call: TRBV3-1/TRBV3-2
cdr3_nt: TGTGCCAGCTCGCGGACAGGGGGCGACTATGGCTACACCTTC; cdr3_aa: CASSRTGGDYGYTF; clone_size: NA; d_call: TRBD1; j_call: TRBJ1-2; v_call: TRBV18
cdr3_nt: TGTGCCACCAGCACTTCAGGGGACTATGGCTACACCTTC; cdr3_aa: CATSTSGDYGYTF; clone_size: NA; d_call: NA; j_call: TRBJ1-2; v_call: TRBV15
cdr3_nt: TGTGCCAGCAGTTACCCGAGACAGGGTTTCTATGGCTACACCTTC; cdr3_aa: CASSYPRQGFYGYTF; clone_size: few; d_call: TRBD1; j_call: TRBJ1-2; v_call: TRBV6-5
cdr3_nt: TGTGCCAGTCACGGGATGGACAGGGGGTTCAGGAATCAGCCCCAGCATTTT; cdr3_aa: CASHGMDRGFRNQPQHF; clone_size: NA; d_call: TRBD1; j_call: TRBJ1-5; v_call: TRBV19
cdr3_nt: TGTGCCACCAAACAGATTACCGGGGGGAAGCATTTT; cdr3_aa: CATKQITGGKHF; clone_size: NA; d_call: NA; j_call: TRBJ1-5; v_call: TRBV24-1
cdr3_nt: TGTGCCAGCAGTGCCCGGACAGTGGGGGTTGTTAGGACTGAAGCTTTCTTT; cdr3_aa: CASSARTVGVVRTEAFF; clone_size: NA; d_call: NA; j_call: TRBJ1-1; v_call: TRBV6-1
cdr3_nt: TGTGCCTGGAGAGCAATACCGGGAAGGGGCTCCTACGAGCAGTACTTC; cdr3_aa: CAWRAIPGRGSYEQYF; clone_size: NA; d_call: NA; j_call: TRBJ2-7; v_call: TRBV30
cdr3_nt: TGTGCCAGCTCACCAAGGACGGGCTCTGCGGAGCCCCAGCATTTT; cdr3_aa: CASSPRTGSAEPQHF; clone_size: NA; d_call: NA; j_call: TRBJ1-5; v_call: TRBV18
cdr3_nt: TGTGCCAGCAGTGACCCGGAAACTTATGGCTACACCTTC; cdr3_aa: CASSDPETYGYTF; clone_size: NA; d_call: NA; j_call: TRBJ1-2; v_call: TRBV6-4
cdr3_nt: TGTGCCATCAGCCGGGAGTCCTACGAGCAGTACTTC; cdr3_aa: CAISRESYEQYF; clone_size: NA; d_call: NA; j_call: TRBJ2-7; v_call: TRBV10-3
cdr3_nt: TGTGCCAGCAGTTACAATCCGGCAATGAACACTGAAGCTTTCTTT; cdr3_aa: CASSYNPAMNTEAFF; clone_size: NA; d_call: NA; j_call: TRBJ1-1; v_call: TRBV6-2/TRBV6-3
cdr3_nt: TGCGCCAGCAGTGATGCAGGGGCCCCTCAGACCCAGTACTTC; cdr3_aa: CASSDAGAPQTQYF; clone_size: once; d_call: NA; j_call: TRBJ2-5; v_call: TRBV10-2
cdr3_nt: TGTGCCAGCTCACCACCTTCCTCGCGGGAGGGGCGAGAGCAGTACTTC; cdr3_aa: CASSPPSSREGREQYF; clone_size: NA; d_call: TRBD2; j_call: TRBJ2-7; v_call: TRBV18
cdr3_nt: TGCGCCAGCGCTCCCGGGACAGGGGGCCTCGGCACTGAAGCTTTCTTT; cdr3_aa: CASAPGTGGLGTEAFF; clone_size: NA; d_call: TRBD1; j_call: TRBJ1-1; v_call: TRBV5-1
cdr3_nt: TGTGCCAGTAGTGATGGTGACAGTCCCTACGAGCAGTACTTC; cdr3_aa: CASSDGDSPYEQYF; clone_size: NA; d_call: NA; j_call: TRBJ2-7; v_call: TRBV19
cdr3_nt: TGTGCCAGCAGTGAAGGGCGTTTCGCAGGAAGCAATCAGCCCCAGCATTTT; cdr3_aa: CASSEGRFAGSNQPQHF; clone_size: NA; d_call: NA; j_call: TRBJ1-5; v_call: TRBV2
cdr3_nt: TGTGCCTGGAGTGTACAGGAGAACACTGAAGCTTTCTTT; cdr3_aa: CAWSVQENTEAFF; clone_size: NA; d_call: NA; j_call: TRBJ1-1; v_call: TRBV30
cdr3_nt: TGTGCCAGTGGGGACGGACTAAGCTCTGGGGCCAACGTCCTGACTTTC; cdr3_aa: CASGDGLSSGANVLTF; clone_size: NA; d_call: NA; j_call: TRBJ2-6; v_call: TRBV19